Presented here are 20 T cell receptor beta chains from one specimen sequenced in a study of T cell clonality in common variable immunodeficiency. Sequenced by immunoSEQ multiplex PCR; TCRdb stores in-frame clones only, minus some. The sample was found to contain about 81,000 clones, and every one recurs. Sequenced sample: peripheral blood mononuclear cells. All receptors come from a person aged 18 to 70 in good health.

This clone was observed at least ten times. This CDR3 reads CASSARQRNSPLHF. The sequenced CDR3 bases are TGTGCCAGCAGTGCCCGACAGAGGAATTCACCC. The chain joins TRBV2 to TRBJ1-6; maybe TRBD1 (5 bases). The read terminates 3 residues ahead of where the CDR3 ends, so the germline J gene completes it. V gave up 4 bases and J gave up 7 bases, with 11 bases separating them. The length of the CDR3 is 14 residues. Germline V gives CDR1 SNHLY, CDR2 FYNNEI.

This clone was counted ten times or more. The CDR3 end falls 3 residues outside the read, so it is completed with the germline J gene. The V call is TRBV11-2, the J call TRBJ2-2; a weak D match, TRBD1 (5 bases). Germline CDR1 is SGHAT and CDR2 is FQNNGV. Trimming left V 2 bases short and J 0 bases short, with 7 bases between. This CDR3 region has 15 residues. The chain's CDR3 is CASSLWGTNTGELFF. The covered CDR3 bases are TGTGCCAGCAGCTTATGGGGCACGAACACCGGGGAG.

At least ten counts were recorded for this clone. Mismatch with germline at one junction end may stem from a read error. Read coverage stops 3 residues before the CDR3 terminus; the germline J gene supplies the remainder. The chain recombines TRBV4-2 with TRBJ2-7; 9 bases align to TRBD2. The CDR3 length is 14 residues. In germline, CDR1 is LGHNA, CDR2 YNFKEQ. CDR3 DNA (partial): TGCGCCAGCAGCCAAGTAGCGGGAGTAGGCGAG. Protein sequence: CASSQVAGVGE. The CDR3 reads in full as CASSQVAGVGEQYF.

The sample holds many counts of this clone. The CDR3 reads CASSYGLNNEQFF. The CDR3 DNA, read in part, is TGTGCCAGCAGTTATGGACTCAACAATGAG. The chain uses TRBV6-2 or TRBV6-3 and TRBJ2-1; TRBD2 is a possible D gene (5 bases). The CDR3 goes on 3 residues after the read ends, and that part is filled in from the germline J gene. V lost 3 bases and J 5 bases, leaving 8 bases between the germline ends. CDR1 and CDR2 (germline): MNHEY, SVGEGT. CDR3 length: 13 amino acids.

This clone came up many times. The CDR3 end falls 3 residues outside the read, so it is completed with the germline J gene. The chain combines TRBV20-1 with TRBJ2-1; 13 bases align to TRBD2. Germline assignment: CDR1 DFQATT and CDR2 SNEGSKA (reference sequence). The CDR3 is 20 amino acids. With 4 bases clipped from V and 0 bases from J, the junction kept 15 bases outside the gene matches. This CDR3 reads CSAIPPQAGLAGCSYNEQFF. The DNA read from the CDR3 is TGCAGTGCTATACCACCGCAAGCGGGACTAGCGGGATGCTCCTACAATGAG.

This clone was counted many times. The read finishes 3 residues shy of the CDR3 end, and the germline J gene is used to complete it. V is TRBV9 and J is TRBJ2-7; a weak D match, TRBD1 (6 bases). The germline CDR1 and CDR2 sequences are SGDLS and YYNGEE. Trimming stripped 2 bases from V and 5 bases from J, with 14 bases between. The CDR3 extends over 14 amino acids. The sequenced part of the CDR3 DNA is TGTGCCAGCAGCGTCGGTGCAGGGGACAACGAG. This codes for CASSVGAGDNE. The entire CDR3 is CASSVGAGDNEQYF.

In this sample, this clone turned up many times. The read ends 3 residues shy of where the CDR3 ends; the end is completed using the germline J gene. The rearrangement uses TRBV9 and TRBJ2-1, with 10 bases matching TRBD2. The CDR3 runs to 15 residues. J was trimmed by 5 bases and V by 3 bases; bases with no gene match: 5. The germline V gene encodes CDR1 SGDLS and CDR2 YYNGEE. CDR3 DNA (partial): TGTGCCAGCAGCGAACTAGCGGGACCCAACAATGAG. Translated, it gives CASSELAGPNNE. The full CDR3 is CASSELAGPNNEQFF.

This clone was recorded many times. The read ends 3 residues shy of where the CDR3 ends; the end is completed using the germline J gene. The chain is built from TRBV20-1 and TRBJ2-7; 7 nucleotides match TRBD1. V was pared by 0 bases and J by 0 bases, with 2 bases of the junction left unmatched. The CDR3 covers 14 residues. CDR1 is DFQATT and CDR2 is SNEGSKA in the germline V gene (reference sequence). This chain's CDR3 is CSAREDRSSYEQYF. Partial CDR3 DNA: TGCAGTGCTAGAGAGGACAGGAGCTCCTACGAG.

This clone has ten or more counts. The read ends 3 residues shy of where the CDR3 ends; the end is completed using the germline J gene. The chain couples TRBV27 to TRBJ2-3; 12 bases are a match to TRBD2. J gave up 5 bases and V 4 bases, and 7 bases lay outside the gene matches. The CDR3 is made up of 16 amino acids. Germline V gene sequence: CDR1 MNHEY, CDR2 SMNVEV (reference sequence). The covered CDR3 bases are TGTGCCAGCAGTTCCCGACTAGCGGGAGCGCTAGATACG. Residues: CASSSRLAGALDT. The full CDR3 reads CASSSRLAGALDTQYF.

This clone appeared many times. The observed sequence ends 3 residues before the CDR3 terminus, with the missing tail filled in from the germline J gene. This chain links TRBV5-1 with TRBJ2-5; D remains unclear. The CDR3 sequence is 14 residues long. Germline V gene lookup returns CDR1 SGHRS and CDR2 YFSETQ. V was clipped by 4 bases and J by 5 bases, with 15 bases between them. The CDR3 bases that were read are TGCGCCAGCAGCCCTGCGTCCAAGTTGGAGACC. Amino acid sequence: CASSPASKLET. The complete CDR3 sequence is CASSPASKLETQYF.

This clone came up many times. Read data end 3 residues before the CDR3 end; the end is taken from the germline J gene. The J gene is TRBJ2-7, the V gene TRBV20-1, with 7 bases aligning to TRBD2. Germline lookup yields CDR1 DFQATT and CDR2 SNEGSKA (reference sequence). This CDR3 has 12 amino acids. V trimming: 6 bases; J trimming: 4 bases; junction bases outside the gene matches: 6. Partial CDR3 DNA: TGCAGTGCCCCTAGCGGCAAATACGAG. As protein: CSAPSGKYE. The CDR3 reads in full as CSAPSGKYEQYF.

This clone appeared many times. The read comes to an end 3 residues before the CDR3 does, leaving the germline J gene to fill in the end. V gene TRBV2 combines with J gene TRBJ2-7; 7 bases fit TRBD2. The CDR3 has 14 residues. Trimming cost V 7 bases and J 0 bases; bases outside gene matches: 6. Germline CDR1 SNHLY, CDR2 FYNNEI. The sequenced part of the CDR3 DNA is TGTGCCAGCACCGCGGCGGGGGTCTCCTACGAG. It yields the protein CASTAAGVSYE. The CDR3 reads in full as CASTAAGVSYEQYF.

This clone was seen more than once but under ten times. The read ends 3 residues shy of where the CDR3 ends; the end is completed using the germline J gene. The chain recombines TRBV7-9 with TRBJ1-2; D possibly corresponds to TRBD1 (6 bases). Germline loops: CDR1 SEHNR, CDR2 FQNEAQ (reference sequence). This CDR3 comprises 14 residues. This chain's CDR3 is CASSPRTANNDYTF. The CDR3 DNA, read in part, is TGTGCCAGCAGCCCGCGGACAGCTAACAATGAC.

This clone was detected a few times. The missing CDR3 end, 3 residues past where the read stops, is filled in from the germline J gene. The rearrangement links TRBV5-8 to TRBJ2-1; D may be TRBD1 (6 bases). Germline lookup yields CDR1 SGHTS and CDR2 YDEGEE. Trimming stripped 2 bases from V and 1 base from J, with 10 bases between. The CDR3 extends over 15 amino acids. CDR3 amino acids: CASSLGQISYNEQFF. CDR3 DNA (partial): TGTGCCAGCAGCTTAGGACAGATATCCTACAATGAG.

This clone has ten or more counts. The sequenced part of the CDR3 DNA is TGCGCCAGCAGCCAGGGACTGATTACCTACGAG. It codes for CASSQGLITYE. The entire CDR3 is CASSQGLITYEQYF. This chain joins TRBV4-1 and TRBJ2-7; weak D call: TRBD2 (6 bases). The DNA ends 3 residues before the CDR3 does, and the rest of the CDR3 is filled in from the germline J gene. This CDR3 is 14 amino acids long. Germline CDR1 MGHRA, CDR2 YSYEKL. V was clipped by 3 bases and J by 2 bases, with 11 bases between them.

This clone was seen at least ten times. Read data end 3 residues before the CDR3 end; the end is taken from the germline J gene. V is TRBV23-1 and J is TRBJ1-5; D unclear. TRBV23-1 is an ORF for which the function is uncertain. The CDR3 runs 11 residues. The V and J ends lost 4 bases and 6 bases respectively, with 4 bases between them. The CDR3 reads CASSLGQPQHF. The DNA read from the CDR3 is TGCGCCAGCAGTCTCGGTCAGCCC.

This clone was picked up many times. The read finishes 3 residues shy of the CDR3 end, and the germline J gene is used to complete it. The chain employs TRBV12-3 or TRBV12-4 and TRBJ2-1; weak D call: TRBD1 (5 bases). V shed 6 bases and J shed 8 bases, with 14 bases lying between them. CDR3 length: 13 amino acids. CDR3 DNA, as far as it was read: TGTGCCAGCAGCCTCCACCAAGGGGATGAG. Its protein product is CASSLHQGDE. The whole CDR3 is CASSLHQGDEQFF.

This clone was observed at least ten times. CDR3 region: CASSLPGFGTQYF. CDR3 bases read: TGTGCCAGCAGCTTACCAGGGTTTGGGACC. The V call is TRBV7-2, the J call TRBJ2-5; a possible D gene is TRBD1 (5 bases). The read stops 3 residues short of the end of the CDR3; the missing end is completed from the germline J gene. Germline values: CDR1 SGHTA, CDR2 FQGNSA. The CDR3 is made up of 13 amino acids. V dropped 2 bases and J dropped 7 bases, with 11 bases sitting between them.

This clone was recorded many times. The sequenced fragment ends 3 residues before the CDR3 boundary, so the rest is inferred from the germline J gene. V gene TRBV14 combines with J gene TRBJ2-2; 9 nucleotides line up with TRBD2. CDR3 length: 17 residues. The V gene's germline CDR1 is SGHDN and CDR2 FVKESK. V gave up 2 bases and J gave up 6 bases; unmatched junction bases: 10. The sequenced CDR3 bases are TGTGCCAGCAGCCAATACCTAGGACTAGCGTCTCCCGGGGAG. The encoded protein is CASSQYLGLASPGE. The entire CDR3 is CASSQYLGLASPGELFF. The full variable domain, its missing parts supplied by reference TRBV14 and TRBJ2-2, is EAGVTQFPSHSVIEKGQTVTLRCDPISGHDNLYWYRRVMGKEIKFLLHFVKESKQDESGMPNNRFLAERTGGTYSTLKVQPAELEDSGVYFCASSQYLGLASPGELFFGEGSRLTVL.

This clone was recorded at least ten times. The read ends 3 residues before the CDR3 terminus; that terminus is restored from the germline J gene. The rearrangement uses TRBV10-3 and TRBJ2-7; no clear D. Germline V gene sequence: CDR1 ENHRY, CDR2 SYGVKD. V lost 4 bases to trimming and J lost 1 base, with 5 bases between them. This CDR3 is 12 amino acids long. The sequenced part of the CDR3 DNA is TGTGCCATCAGTGGGCAGTCCTACGAG. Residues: CAISGQSYE. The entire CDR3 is CAISGQSYEQYF.